The text below deals with one TCR beta chain. Its antigen is currently not known. No base qualities exist here, and no much larger clone lies one base off it. The library was prepared using the immunoSEQ multiplex PCR assay. Entries here come from immuneACCESS through TCRdb and include only in-frame sequences with V and J called. Some clones fail to appear in such tables; in the studies checked, an unresolved V gene covers under half of the shortfall, and the cause of the remainder is unknown. The sample data list about 75,000 clones, and 70% to 90% of these were observed just once. In total, the top ten clones hold roughly 0.9% of the sample. This entry comes from a study of T cell changes during pregnancy in multiple sclerosis (dated by TCRdb to between 2017 and 2020). Regarding the research as a whole: Changes in the T cell repertoire over the course of pregnancy were examined in this study in women with multiple sclerosis.

The receptor comes from a female donor in good health, enrolled as a control in a pregnancy study. The sequencing here drew on peripheral blood, taken in the first trimester of pregnancy.

The CDR3 protein sequence reads: CASSFRTGGPNTEAFF. The bases are TGTGCCAGCAGCTTCAGGACAGGGGGCCCGAACACTGAAGCTTTCTTT. This chain joins TRBV7-9 to TRBJ1-1; the junction holds 11 bases that match TRBD1. The germline V and J ends show losses of 3 bases and 1 base respectively, and no gene match explains 4 bases of the junction. The germline V gene (reference sequence) provides CDR1 SEHNR and CDR2 FQNEAQ. CDR3 length: 16 amino acids, cysteine to phenylalanine. This entry keeps only the CDR3 DNA: 48 bases, framed from base 1. The full variable domain, completed from the reference TRBV7-9 and TRBJ1-1 proteins outside the CDR3, reads DTGVSQNPRHKITKRGQNVTFRCDPISEHNRLYWYRQTLGQGPEFLTYFQNEAQLEKSRLLSDRFSAERPKGSFSTLEIQRTEQGDSAMYLCASSFRTGGPNTEAFFGQGTRLTVV.